These 25 T cell receptor beta chains were sequenced from one sample in a study of T cell repertoires in ileal Crohn's disease (dated 2019 in TCRdb). Library preparation was by the immunoSEQ multiplex PCR assay. In its TCRdb copy, this immuneACCESS table keeps in-frame sequences only and misses some clones. Where compared with another copy, unresolved V genes explain less than half of these, and the others have no known cause. The sample has thousands of clones on record, around 84% of them singletons. The ten biggest clones cover 7% to 10% of the sample. The sequenced sample consisted of ileal tissue. These receptors all stem from an adult with Crohn's disease.

This clone was recorded once. Germline and junction disagree at one end, which may indicate a read error. The chain links TRBV5-1 to TRBJ1-5, with 8 bases matching TRBD1. The CDR3 totals 14 residues. The germline gives CDR1 SGHRS, CDR2 YFSETQ. The CDR3 here is CASSLDRENQPQHF. CDR3 coding DNA: TGCGCCAGCAGTTTGGACAGGGAGAATCAGCCCCAGCATTTT.

This chain uses TRBV10-3 with TRBJ2-1; 12 nucleotides line up with TRBD2. Germline assignment: CDR1 ENHRY and CDR2 SYGVKD. V lost 7 bases and J lost 7; bases outside the gene matches: 5. This CDR3 has 14 amino acids. CDR3 protein: CAITQTSGSNEQFF. CDR3 bases: TGTGCCATCACCCAGACTAGCGGGAGTAATGAGCAGTTCTTC.

This chain joins TRBV10-3 and TRBJ2-3; D ambiguous. V lost 3 bases and J lost 2, with 9 bases in between. The CDR3 is 14 residues long. Germline V CDR1 and CDR2: ENHRY, SYGVKD. Here the CDR3 reads CAISELSPTDTQYF. The CDR3 DNA reads TGTGCCATCAGTGAACTCTCACCCACAGATACGCAGTATTTT.

The table lists this clone with a count of one. V gene TRBV5-1 combines with J gene TRBJ1-1; 7 bases map to TRBD1. CDR1 is SGHRS, CDR2 YFSETQ, per germline. The CDR3 spans 15 residues. Unmatched junction bases numbered 7, after V lost 4 bases and J lost 1 base. The DNA of the CDR3 is TGCGCCAGCAGCCCGGGCACAGGGGCGAACACTGAAGCTTTCTTT. It is translated as CASSPGTGANTEAFF.

The V call is TRBV19, the J call TRBJ2-1; the match to TRBD2 covers 8 bases. There are 15 residues in the CDR3. J gave up 4 bases and V 0 bases, and 2 bases lay outside the gene matches. Per the germline V gene, CDR1 is LNHDA and CDR2 is SQIVND (reference sequence). CDR3 nucleotides: TGTGCCAGTAGTATAGAACTAGCGGATTACAATGAGCAGTTCTTC. Translated: CASSIELADYNEQFF.

This clone was detected only a few times. This rearrangement joins TRBV7-9 to TRBJ2-2; tentative D call: TRBD1 (5 bases). V was clipped by 4 bases and J by 1 base, with 7 bases between them. Germline values: CDR1 SEHNR, CDR2 FQNEAQ (reference sequence). The length of the CDR3 is 14 residues. CDR3 in DNA: TGTGCCAGCAGCTCAGGGTGGAACACCGGGGAGCTGTTTTTT. It translates to CASSSGWNTGELFF.

This rearrangement joins TRBV5-4 to TRBJ2-5; maybe TRBD1 (5 bases). Trimming stripped 4 bases from V and 2 bases from J, with 12 bases between. This CDR3 region has 14 residues. Germline values: CDR1 SGHNT, CDR2 YYREEE (reference sequence). In nucleotides, the CDR3 is TGTGCCAGCAGCCTTCTTGACAGTCAAGAGACCCAGTACTTC. As protein: CASSLLDSQETQYF.

The chain uses TRBV6-4 and TRBJ2-3; D may be TRBD2 (6 bases). V lost 0 bases to trimming and J lost 4 bases, with 8 bases between them. CDR3 length: 14 amino acids. CDR1 is MRHNA, CDR2 SNTAGT, per germline. The chain's CDR3 is CASSDSPGADTQYF. The CDR3 region has the DNA TGTGCCAGCAGTGACTCGCCGGGAGCAGATACGCAGTATTTT.

The chain combines TRBV14 with TRBJ1-4, with a possible D match to TRBD1 (5 bases). Deletions cut 4 bases from V and 2 bases from J, with 20 bases between. Germline values: CDR1 SGHDN, CDR2 FVKESK. CDR3 length: 18 residues. The CDR3 protein is CASSLHDSRRITNEKLFF. CDR3 sequence (DNA): TGTGCCAGCAGCCTCCACGACAGCCGGCGGATCACTAATGAAAAACTGTTTTTT.

The gene calls are TRBV9 and TRBJ1-6; D remains unclear. This CDR3 comprises 13 residues. In germline, CDR1 is SGDLS, CDR2 YYNGEE. The V end lost 0 bases, the J end lost 6 bases, and 4 bases lay between the germline ends. CDR3 region: CASSVATNSPLHF. CDR3 bases: TGTGCCAGCAGCGTAGCTACTAATTCACCCCTCCACTTT.

The V call is TRBV27, the J call TRBJ2-5, with TRBD1 as a possible D gene (6 bases). Germline V lookup: CDR1 MNHEY, CDR2 SMNVEV (reference sequence). The CDR3 loop spans 15 amino acids. Trimming stripped 6 bases from V and 10 bases from J, with 24 bases between. The CDR3 sequence is CASSAEWQGNFGQYF. The CDR3 DNA follows: TGTGCCAGCAGCGCAGAGTGGCAGGGGAACTTTGGCCAGTACTTC.

This sequence joins TRBV13 and TRBJ2-7; TRBD1 is a possible D gene (5 bases). Trimming cost V 1 base and J 5 bases, with 6 bases left between them. This CDR3 comprises 12 residues. The V gene's germline CDR1 is PRHDT and CDR2 FYEKMQ (reference sequence). The CDR3 spells CASSLVGDEQYF. The CDR3 nucleotides are TGTGCCAGCAGCTTAGTAGGGGACGAGCAGTACTTC.

The V gene is TRBV7-9, the J gene TRBJ2-3; 13 bases align to TRBD2. Trimming cost V 6 bases and J 0 bases; bases outside gene matches: 0. Germline-derived CDR1 and CDR2 are SEHNR and FQNEAQ (reference sequence). The CDR3 spans 15 residues. The CDR3 DNA sequence: TGTGCCAGCAGGACTAGCGGGAGGAGCACAGATACGCAGTATTTT. It is translated as CASRTSGRSTDTQYF.

This clone was seen just once. The chain carries TRBV15 and TRBJ2-1; TRBD2 aligns across 14 bases. Germline CDR1 LNHNV, CDR2 YYDKDF (reference sequence). The V gene end was trimmed by 2 bases and the J gene end by 6 bases; junction bases not matched to a gene: 6. The length of the CDR3 is 17 residues. The CDR3: CATSRSPGLAGGNEQFF. CDR3 coding DNA: TGTGCCACCAGCAGATCTCCTGGACTAGCGGGGGGCAATGAGCAGTTCTTC.

The chain uses TRBV25-1 and TRBJ1-1, with 8 bases fitting TRBD1. The CDR3 is 17 amino acids. V lost 4 bases and J lost 0; bases outside the gene matches: 10. Germline CDR1 reads MGHDK; CDR2 reads SYGVNS. The CDR3 coding sequence is TGTGCCAGCAGTGCGCCTCCGGGACAGGACCTGAACACTGAAGCTTTCTTT. It encodes CASSAPPGQDLNTEAFF.

CDR3 bases: TGTGCCAGTAGTGTCGGACAGTTCAATCAGCCCCAGCATTTT. Translated: CASSVGQFNQPQHF. The chain joins TRBV19 to TRBJ1-5, with D possibly matching TRBD1 (6 bases). Germline values: CDR1 LNHDA, CDR2 SQIVND (reference sequence). The CDR3 covers 14 residues. Trimming pared 5 bases from V and 3 bases from J, leaving 11 bases between.

The chain joins TRBV6-5 to TRBJ2-3, with D maybe TRBD2 (5 bases). Trimming took 0 bases from V and 0 from J, leaving 7 bases between them. Germline V gives CDR1 MNHEY, CDR2 SVGAGI. The CDR3 sequence is 15 residues long. CDR3 amino acids: CASSYSWESTDTQYF. CDR3 nucleotide sequence: TGTGCCAGCAGTTACTCGTGGGAGAGCACAGATACGCAGTATTTT.

The chain has TRBV5-1 and TRBJ2-7; 7 bases line up with TRBD2. Germline assignment: CDR1 SGHRS and CDR2 YFSETQ. The junction had 9 bases not matched to a gene; V was cut back by 4 bases and J by 2 bases. The CDR3 covers 15 residues. The DNA for the CDR3 is TGCGCCAGCAGCCCGGAAGCGGGAAGGGCCTACGAGCAGTACTTC. This sequence encodes CASSPEAGRAYEQYF.

By sample fraction, this clone is large. The V call is TRBV13, the J call TRBJ2-7, with 9 bases lining up with TRBD1. V was clipped by 1 base and J by 6 bases; unmatched bases: 10. CDR1 and CDR2 from the germline V gene are PRHDT and FYEKMQ (reference sequence). The CDR3 has 16 amino acids. The CDR3 loop is CASSLDGGTGSGEQYF. The CDR3 DNA is TGTGCCAGCAGCTTAGATGGCGGGACAGGGTCTGGCGAGCAGTACTTC.

This clone has a handful of counts. The CDR3 sequence: CASRLGQAGAGEQFF. CDR3 bases: TGTGCCAGCCGCTTGGGGCAAGCGGGAGCGGGTGAGCAGTTCTTC. The chain uses TRBV6-1 and TRBJ2-1, with 8 bases that match TRBD2. J lost 9 bases, V lost 8 bases, and 15 bases had no gene match. Germline-derived CDR1 and CDR2 are MNHNS and SASEGT. The CDR3 consists of 15 residues.

This clone was picked up a small number of times. V and J are TRBV18 and TRBJ2-3; maybe TRBD2 (5 bases). V shed 2 bases and J shed 1 base, with 7 bases lying between them. Germline V gene data show CDR1 as KGHSH and CDR2 as LQKENI. This CDR3 comprises 14 residues. CDR3 in amino acids: CASSPAAGTDTQYF. Here the CDR3 DNA reads TGTGCCAGCTCACCAGCAGCGGGCACAGATACGCAGTATTTT.

The genes are TRBV5-1 and TRBJ1-4, with 10 bases that match TRBD1. Unmatched junction bases numbered 0, after V lost 5 bases and J lost 5 bases. The CDR3 is 13 residues long. CDR1 and CDR2 from the germline V gene are SGHRS and YFSETQ. CDR3 protein: CASRTGGNEKLFF. CDR3 coding DNA: TGCGCCAGCAGGACAGGGGGCAATGAAAAACTGTTTTTT.

As for this clone: One junction end does not reproduce the germline sequence, and a read error may be involved. The identical CDR3 is also encoded by other nucleotide sequences in the sample. The chain links TRBV7-9 to TRBJ1-1; 12 nucleotides align to TRBD1. This CDR3 spans 15 amino acids. Germline V gene data show CDR1 as SEHNR and CDR2 as FQNEAQ (reference sequence). The DNA of the CDR3 is TGTGCCAGCGGCACATCCGGGACAGGGGGCACTGAAGCTTTCTTC. Amino acid sequence: CASGTSGTGGTEAFF.

The chain has TRBV4-1 and TRBJ2-1, with TRBD2 matching 7 bases. After removal of 2 bases from V and 2 bases from J, the junction contained 9 bases not matched to a gene. CDR3 length equals 17 residues. Germline CDR1 is MGHRA and CDR2 is YSYEKL. CDR3 region: CASSQKAPGGTYNEQFF. In nucleotides, the CDR3 is TGCGCCAGCAGCCAAAAGGCACCGGGAGGTACCTACAATGAGCAGTTCTTC.

The V gene is TRBV5-1, the J gene TRBJ2-1; 13 nucleotides agree with TRBD2. The germline V gene has CDR1 SGHRS and CDR2 YFSETQ. J was trimmed by 7 bases and V by 1 base; bases with no gene match: 8. This CDR3 contains 17 residues. CDR3 DNA sequence: TGCGCCAGCAGCTTGAACATCGGGACTAGCGGGACGAATGAGCAGTTCTTC. This translates into CASSLNIGTSGTNEQFF. Filled out from reference TRBV5-1 and TRBJ2-1, the complete variable domain reads KAGVTQTPRYLIKTRGQQVTLSCSPISGHRSVSWYQQTPGQGLQFLFEYFSETQRNKGNFPGRFSGRQFSNSRSEMNVSTLELGDSALYLCASSLNIGTSGTNEQFFGPGTRLTVL.